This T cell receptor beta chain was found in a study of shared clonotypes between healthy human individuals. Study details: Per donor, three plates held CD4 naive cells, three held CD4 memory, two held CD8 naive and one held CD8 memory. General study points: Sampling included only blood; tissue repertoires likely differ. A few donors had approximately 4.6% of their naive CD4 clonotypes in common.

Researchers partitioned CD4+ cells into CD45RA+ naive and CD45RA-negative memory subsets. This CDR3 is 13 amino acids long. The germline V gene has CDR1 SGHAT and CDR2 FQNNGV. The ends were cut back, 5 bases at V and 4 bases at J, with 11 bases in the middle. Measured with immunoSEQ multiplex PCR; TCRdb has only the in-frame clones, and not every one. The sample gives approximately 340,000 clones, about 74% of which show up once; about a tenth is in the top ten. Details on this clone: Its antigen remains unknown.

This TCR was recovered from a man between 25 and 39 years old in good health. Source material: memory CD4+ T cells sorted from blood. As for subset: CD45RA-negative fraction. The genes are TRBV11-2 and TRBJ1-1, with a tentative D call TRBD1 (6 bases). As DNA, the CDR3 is TGTGCCAGCAGCCCCCAGGGGCCCACTGAAGCTTTCTTT. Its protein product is CASSPQGPTEAFF.